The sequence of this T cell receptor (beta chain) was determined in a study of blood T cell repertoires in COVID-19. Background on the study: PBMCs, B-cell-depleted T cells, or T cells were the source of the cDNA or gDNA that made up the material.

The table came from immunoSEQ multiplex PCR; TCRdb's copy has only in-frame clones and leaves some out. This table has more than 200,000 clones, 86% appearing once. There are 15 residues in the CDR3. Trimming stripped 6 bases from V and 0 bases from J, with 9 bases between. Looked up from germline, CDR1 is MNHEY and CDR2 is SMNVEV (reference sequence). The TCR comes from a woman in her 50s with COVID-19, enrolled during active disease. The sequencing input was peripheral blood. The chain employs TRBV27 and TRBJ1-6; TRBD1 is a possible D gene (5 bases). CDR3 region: CASRQGGSYNSPLHF. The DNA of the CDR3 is TGTGCCAGCAGGCAGGGAGGCTCCTATAATTCACCCCTCCACTTT.